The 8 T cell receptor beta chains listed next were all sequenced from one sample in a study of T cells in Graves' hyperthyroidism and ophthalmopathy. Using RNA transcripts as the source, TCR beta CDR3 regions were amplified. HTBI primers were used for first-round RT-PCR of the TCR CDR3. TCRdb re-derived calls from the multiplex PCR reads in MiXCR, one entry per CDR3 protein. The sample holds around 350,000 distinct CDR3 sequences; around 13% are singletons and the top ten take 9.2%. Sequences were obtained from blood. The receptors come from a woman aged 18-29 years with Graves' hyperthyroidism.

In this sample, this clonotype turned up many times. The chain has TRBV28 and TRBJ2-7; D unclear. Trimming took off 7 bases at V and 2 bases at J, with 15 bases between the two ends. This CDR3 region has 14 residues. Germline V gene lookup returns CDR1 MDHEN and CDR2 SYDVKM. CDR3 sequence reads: CASTYMGVPYEQYF. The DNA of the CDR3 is TGTGCCAGCACCTACATGGGCGTCCCCTACGAGCAGTACTTC.

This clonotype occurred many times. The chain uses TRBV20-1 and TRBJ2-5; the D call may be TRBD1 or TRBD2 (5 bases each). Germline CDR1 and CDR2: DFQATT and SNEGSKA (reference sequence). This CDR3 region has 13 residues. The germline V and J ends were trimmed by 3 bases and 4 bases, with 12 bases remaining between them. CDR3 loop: CSASTGTPETQYF. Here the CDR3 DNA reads TGCAGTGCTAGTACCGGGACCCCAGAGACCCAGTACTTC.

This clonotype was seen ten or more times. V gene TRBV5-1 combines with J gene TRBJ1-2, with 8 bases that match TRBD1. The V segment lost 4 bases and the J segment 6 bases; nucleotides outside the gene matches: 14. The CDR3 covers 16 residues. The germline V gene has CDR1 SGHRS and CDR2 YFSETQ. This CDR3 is CASSRDSGQGMDGYTF. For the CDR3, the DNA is TGCGCCAGCAGCCGTGACAGTGGACAGGGCATGGATGGCTACACCTTC.

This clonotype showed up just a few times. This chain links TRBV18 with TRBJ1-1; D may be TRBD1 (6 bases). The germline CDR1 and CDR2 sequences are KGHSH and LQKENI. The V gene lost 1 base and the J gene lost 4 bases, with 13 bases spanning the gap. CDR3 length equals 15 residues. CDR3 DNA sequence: TGTGCCAGCTCACCACTGGGGGCGCGAATCACTGAAGCTTTCTTT. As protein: CASSPLGARITEAFF.

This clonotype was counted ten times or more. The CDR3 DNA follows: TGTGCCAGCTCGCAAGGAAGGATCTCTGGAAACACCATATATTTT. Its translation is CASSQGRISGNTIYF. V is TRBV18 and J is TRBJ1-3; D is ambiguous. There are 15 residues in the CDR3. Looked up from germline, CDR1 is KGHSH and CDR2 is LQKENI. Trimming stripped 6 bases from V and 0 bases from J, with 12 bases between.

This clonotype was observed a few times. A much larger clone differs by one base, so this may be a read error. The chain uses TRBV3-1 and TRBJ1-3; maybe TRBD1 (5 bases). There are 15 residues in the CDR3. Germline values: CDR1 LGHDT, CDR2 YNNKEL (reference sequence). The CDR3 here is CARKGPRGSENTIYF. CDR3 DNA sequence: TGTGCCAGGAAGGGACCCCGGGGCTCTGAAAACACCATATATTTT.

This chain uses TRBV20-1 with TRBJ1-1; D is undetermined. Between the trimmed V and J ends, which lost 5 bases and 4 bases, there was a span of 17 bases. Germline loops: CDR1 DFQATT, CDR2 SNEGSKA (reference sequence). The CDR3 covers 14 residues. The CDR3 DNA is TGCAGTGCTCCCCGACCGGGGTGGTCCACTGAAGCTTTCTTT. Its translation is CSAPRPGWSTEAFF.

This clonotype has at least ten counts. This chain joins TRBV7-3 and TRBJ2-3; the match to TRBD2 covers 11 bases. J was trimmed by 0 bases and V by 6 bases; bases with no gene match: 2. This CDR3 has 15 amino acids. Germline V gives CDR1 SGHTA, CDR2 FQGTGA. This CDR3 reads CASSLAGGSTDTQYF. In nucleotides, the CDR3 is TGTGCCAGCAGTTTAGCGGGGGGGAGCACAGATACGCAGTATTTT.